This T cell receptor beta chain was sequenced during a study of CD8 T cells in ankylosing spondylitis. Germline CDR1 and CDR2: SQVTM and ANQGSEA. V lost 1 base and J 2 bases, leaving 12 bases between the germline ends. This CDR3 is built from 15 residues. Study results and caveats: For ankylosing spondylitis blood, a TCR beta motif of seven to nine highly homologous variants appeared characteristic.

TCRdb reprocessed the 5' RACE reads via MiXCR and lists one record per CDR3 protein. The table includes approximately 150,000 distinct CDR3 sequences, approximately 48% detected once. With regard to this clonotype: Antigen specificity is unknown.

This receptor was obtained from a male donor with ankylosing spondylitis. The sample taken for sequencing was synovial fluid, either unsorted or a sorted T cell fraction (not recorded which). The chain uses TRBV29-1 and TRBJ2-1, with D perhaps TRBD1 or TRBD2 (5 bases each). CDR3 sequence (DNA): TGCAGCGTTGAAGGTGGGGGAGAAACCTACAATGAGCAGTTCTTC. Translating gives CSVEGGGETYNEQFF.